The 2 T cell receptor beta chains presented below share a single source sample, sequenced in a study of cytomegalovirus exposure and HLA in healthy donors. Clones were sequenced by immunoSEQ multiplex PCR, and TCRdb holds only the in-frame ones, with some missing. This sample carries roughly 56,000 clones, just under 95% of them seen once, and the ten largest clones take 2% to 2.5%. The sequencing input was PBMCs. The receptors shown here come from a man between 18 and 35 years old in good health and CMV-seronegative.

The chain links TRBV10-3 to TRBJ2-5; TRBD2 agrees at 7 bases. The germline CDR1 and CDR2 sequences are ENHRY and SYGVKD. This CDR3 is 14 amino acids long. After removal of 0 bases from V and 2 bases from J, the junction contained 0 bases not matched to a gene. The CDR3 sequence is CAISESGGQETQYF. DNA of the CDR3: TGTGCCATCAGTGAGTCGGGAGGGCAAGAGACCCAGTACTTC.

In this sample, this clone turned up once. The V call is TRBV5-6, the J call TRBJ2-2; 7 bases are a match to TRBD2. In germline, CDR1 is SGHDT, CDR2 YYEEEE. This CDR3 is built from 16 residues. With V trimmed by 0 bases and J by 5 bases, 7 bases remained unmatched. The CDR3 sequence: CASSLGIAGGTGELFF. CDR3 sequence (DNA): TGTGCCAGCAGCTTGGGAATAGCGGGCGGGACCGGGGAGCTGTTTTTT.